Below are 28 T cell receptor beta chains sequenced from a single sample in a study of blood T cell repertoires in COVID-19. The data were produced by immunoSEQ multiplex PCR, yet TCRdb's version contains in-frame clones alone and is incomplete. The repertoire includes some 70,000 clones, approximately 86% of them detected once, and over 1.1% sits in the top ten. What was sequenced was peripheral blood. The origin of the receptors is an older woman with acute or convalescent COVID-19.

CDR3 sequence (DNA): TGTGCCAGCAGTTTTCCGGGACAGGGGAGAAACACCGGGGAGCTGTTTTTT. Its translation: CASSFPGQGRNTGELFF. The chain links TRBV28 to TRBJ2-2, with 10 nucleotides matching TRBD1. From germline, CDR1 is MDHEN and CDR2 SYDVKM. V lost 3 bases to trimming and J lost 2 bases; unmatched junction nucleotides: 6. This CDR3 spans 17 amino acids.

The V call is TRBV30, the J call TRBJ1-1; 7 bases map to TRBD1. This CDR3 spans 13 amino acids. Germline CDR1 and CDR2: GTSNPN and SVGIG (reference sequence). V was pared by 4 bases and J by 3 bases, with 5 bases of the junction left unmatched. CDR3 coding DNA: TGTGCCTGGACCACCGGGACAGACACTGAAGCTTTCTTT. Translation: CAWTTGTDTEAFF.

The chain recombines TRBV5-6 with TRBJ1-3; D ambiguous. The V gene's germline CDR1 is SGHDT and CDR2 YYEEEE. The CDR3 extends over 16 amino acids. Trimming removed 0 bases at V and 0 bases at J, with 10 bases between. CDR3 coding DNA: TGTGCCAGCAGCTTGGTCGGGAGAAACTCTGGAAACACCATATATTTT. This translates into CASSLVGRNSGNTIYF.

This rearrangement joins TRBV19 to TRBJ2-5; D ambiguous. The CDR3 spans 15 residues. The germline V and J ends were trimmed by 5 bases and 0 bases, with 13 bases remaining between them. Germline V gene lookup returns CDR1 LNHDA and CDR2 SQIVND (reference sequence). The chain's CDR3 is CASSPSVVHQETQYF. DNA of the CDR3: TGTGCCAGTAGTCCGAGTGTTGTCCACCAAGAGACCCAGTACTTC.

The CDR3 loop reads CASSEALADARDEQYF. In DNA, the CDR3 is TGTGCCAGCAGTGAAGCGCTGGCCGACGCGAGGGACGAGCAGTACTTC. This chain connects TRBV6-1 to TRBJ2-7; a possible D gene is TRBD2 (5 bases). This CDR3 region has 16 residues. V lost 0 bases to trimming and J lost 5 bases, with 17 bases between them. CDR1 is MNHNS and CDR2 is SASEGT in the germline V gene.

The chain combines TRBV6-5 with TRBJ1-2; D possibly corresponds to TRBD1 (6 bases). Germline V lookup: CDR1 MNHEY, CDR2 SVGAGI. The V end lost 5 bases, the J end lost 4 bases, and 14 bases lay between the germline ends. The CDR3 runs to 14 residues. In DNA form, the CDR3 reads TGTGCCAGCAGTAACACAGGGAACCTCTATGGCTACACCTTC. Its protein is CASSNTGNLYGYTF.

This clone was observed once. The chain joins TRBV18 to TRBJ1-6; D call uncertain. V shed 2 bases and J shed 5 bases, with 4 bases lying between them. The CDR3 sequence is 13 residues long. Germline CDR1 reads KGHSH; CDR2 reads LQKENI. For the CDR3, the DNA is TGTGCCAGCTCACCAAGCAATAATTCACCCCTCCACTTT. Translation gives CASSPSNNSPLHF.

The gene calls are TRBV19 and TRBJ2-7, with D possibly TRBD2 on 6 matching bases. The CDR3 has 16 residues. V lost 3 bases, J lost 2 bases, and 17 bases lay in between. In germline, CDR1 is LNHDA, CDR2 SQIVND (reference sequence). The CDR3 DNA follows: TGTGCCAGTAGTATTGCCGGAGGAGGCGGGACCTACGAGCAGTACTTC. Amino acid sequence: CASSIAGGGGTYEQYF.

The chain uses TRBV19 and TRBJ1-5; 8 positions match TRBD1. The CDR3 length is 14 residues. CDR1 and CDR2 (germline): LNHDA, SQIVND (reference sequence). After removal of 7 bases from V and 6 bases from J, the junction contained 8 bases not matched to a gene. CDR3 amino acids: CASKIGQGTQPQHF. In nucleotides, the CDR3 is TGTGCCAGTAAAATCGGACAGGGAACTCAGCCCCAGCATTTT. The complete variable domain, with remaining parts taken from reference TRBV19 and TRBJ1-5, reads DGGITQSPKYLFRKEGQNVTLSCEQNLNHDAMYWYRQDPGQGLRLIYYSQIVNDFQKGDIAEGYSVSREKKESFPLTVTSAQKNPTAFYLCASKIGQGTQPQHFGDGTRLSIL.

The chain combines TRBV12-3 or TRBV12-4 with TRBJ1-1; D is possibly TRBD1 (5 bases). V was clipped by 6 bases and J by 4 bases, with 9 bases between them. This CDR3 region has 12 residues. The CDR3 nucleotides read TGTGCCAGCAGCCTGGGACTCACTGAAGCTTTCTTT. Its protein is CASSLGLTEAFF.

The CDR3 loop is CASRGRLPSTDTQYF. CDR3 DNA: TGTGCCAGCAGGGGCAGGCTTCCTAGCACAGATACGCAGTATTTT. The chain links TRBV11-1 to TRBJ2-3; D gene unclear. This CDR3 spans 15 amino acids. Germline V gives CDR1 SGHAT, CDR2 FQDESV (reference sequence). V was clipped by 6 bases and J by 0 bases, with 13 bases between them.

The CDR3 DNA is TGCAGCGTACGACAGGAAACCTACGAGCAGTACTTC. The encoded protein is CSVRQETYEQYF. The chain is built from TRBV29-1 and TRBJ2-7; D is perhaps TRBD1 (6 bases). The germline CDR1 and CDR2 sequences are SQVTM and ANQGSEA. The CDR3 length is 12 residues. Trimming removed 6 bases from V and 2 bases from J, with 11 bases in between.

The V and J genes are TRBV28 and TRBJ2-7; 7 bases align to TRBD1. V lost 6 bases and J lost 3; bases outside the gene matches: 2. Germline V gene lookup returns CDR1 MDHEN and CDR2 SYDVKM. The CDR3 covers 12 residues. The CDR3 DNA reads TGTGCCAGCAGCCGACAGGGCTACGAGCAGTACTTC. This codes for CASSRQGYEQYF.

As regards this clone: Other DNA sequences in the sample encode the same CDR3. The CDR3 region is CASSLTGGTEAFF. The CDR3 DNA follows: TGTGCCAGCAGTCTTACAGGGGGCACTGAAGCTTTCTTT. The V gene is TRBV6-5, the J gene TRBJ1-1, with TRBD1 identical over 8 bases. The CDR3 is made up of 13 amino acids. V shed 5 bases and J 4 bases; nucleotides not matched to a gene: 3. CDR1 and CDR2 (germline): MNHEY, SVGAGI.

The chain combines TRBV14 with TRBJ1-2; D is uncertain. Per the germline V gene, CDR1 is SGHDN and CDR2 is FVKESK. The CDR3 consists of 12 residues. The V end lost 7 bases, the J end lost 5 bases, and 11 bases lay between the germline ends. The CDR3 loop is CASKMTGYGYTF. The DNA of the CDR3 is TGTGCCAGCAAAATGACGGGTTATGGCTACACCTTC. The full variable domain, rest sourced from reference TRBV14 and TRBJ1-2, is EAGVTQFPSHSVIEKGQTVTLRCDPISGHDNLYWYRRVMGKEIKFLLHFVKESKQDESGMPNNRFLAERTGGTYSTLKVQPAELEDSGVYFCASKMTGYGYTFGSGTRLTVV.

The chain combines TRBV6-5 with TRBJ2-7; a weak D match, TRBD2 (5 bases). The germline gives CDR1 MNHEY, CDR2 SVGAGI. Trimming pared 6 bases from V and 5 bases from J, leaving 14 bases between. There are 13 residues in the CDR3. For the CDR3, the DNA is TGTGCCAGCAGCCGGGATGGCGGCGACGAGCAGTACTTC. Protein sequence: CASSRDGGDEQYF.

The CDR3 is CASSQRDRATGELFF. CDR3 DNA: TGCGCCAGCAGCCAACGGGACAGGGCCACCGGGGAGCTGTTTTTT. V is TRBV4-1 and J is TRBJ2-2; 9 nucleotides line up with TRBD1. This CDR3 contains 15 residues. Germline CDR1 is MGHRA and CDR2 is YSYEKL. Germline trimming cut 2 bases from V and 4 bases from J; bases unmatched to any gene: 2.

The chain couples TRBV7-9 to TRBJ1-3; TRBD1 might be the D (5 bases). Deletions cut 6 bases from V and 0 bases from J, with 12 bases between. CDR1 and CDR2 (germline): SEHNR, FQNEAQ (reference sequence). This CDR3 contains 15 residues. CDR3 coding DNA: TGTGCCAGCAGACAGGACACGGGCTCTGGAAACACCATATATTTT. This translates into CASRQDTGSGNTIYF. Filled out from reference TRBV7-9 and TRBJ1-3, the complete variable domain reads DTGVSQNPRHKITKRGQNVTFRCDPISEHNRLYWYRQTLGQGPEFLTYFQNEAQLEKSRLLSDRFSAERPKGSFSTLEIQRTEQGDSAMYLCASRQDTGSGNTIYFGEGSWLTVV.

The chain combines TRBV7-8 with TRBJ2-1, with D possibly matching TRBD2 (5 bases). In germline, CDR1 is SGHVS, CDR2 FQNEAQ. The CDR3 totals 14 residues. Deletions cut 1 base from V and 12 bases from J, with 16 bases between. CDR3 residues: CASSLDPNGRAQFF. In nucleotides, the CDR3 is TGTGCCAGCAGCTTAGACCCTAATGGGAGAGCGCAGTTCTTC.

This sequence joins TRBV11-1 and TRBJ2-1, with D possibly TRBD2 on 6 matching bases. The CDR3 has 15 residues. Trimming took 3 bases from V and 0 from J, leaving 9 bases between them. Looked up from germline, CDR1 is SGHAT and CDR2 is FQDESV (reference sequence). The CDR3 DNA is TGTGCCAGCAGCTTGTTGGGGGGCTCCTACAATGAGCAGTTCTTC. Translation: CASSLLGGSYNEQFF.

This sequence joins TRBV27 and TRBJ1-6; no reliable D call. The germline V gene encodes CDR1 MNHEY and CDR2 SMNVEV (reference sequence). The CDR3 extends over 17 amino acids. V gave up 0 bases and J gave up 0 bases, with 9 bases separating them. The CDR3 DNA follows: TGTGCCAGCAGTTTATCCCCGTGGAGCTCCTATAATTCACCCCTCCACTTT. Its translation is CASSLSPWSSYNSPLHF.

A few counts support this clone. V and J are TRBV10-3 and TRBJ1-5; D might be TRBD1 (6 bases). CDR1 ENHRY and CDR2 SYGVKD come from the germline V gene. V shed 11 bases and J shed 0 bases, with 14 bases lying between them. The CDR3 totals 14 residues. The CDR3, as DNA: TGTGCCTCCCACAGGGAGAATAGCAATCAGCCCCAGCATTTT. Residues: CASHRENSNQPQHF.

The chain links TRBV5-5 to TRBJ1-5, with D possibly matching TRBD1 (5 bases). CDR1 SGHKS and CDR2 YYEKEE come from the germline V gene (reference sequence). Trimming pared 2 bases from V and 0 bases from J, leaving 6 bases between. The CDR3 totals 14 residues. The CDR3: CASSFRDSNQPQHF. For the CDR3, the DNA is TGTGCCAGCAGCTTCAGGGATAGCAATCAGCCCCAGCATTTT. The whole variable domain, filled in from reference TRBV5-5 and TRBJ1-5, reads DAGVTQSPTHLIKTRGQQVTLRCSPISGHKSVSWYQQVLGQGPQFIFQYYEKEERGRGNFPDRFSARQFPNYSSELNVNALLLGDSALYLCASSFRDSNQPQHFGDGTRLSIL.

The chain uses TRBV7-3 and TRBJ2-3, with D perhaps matching TRBD2 (6 bases). The V end lost 6 bases, the J end lost 4 bases, and 14 bases lay between the germline ends. This CDR3 contains 14 residues. Germline V CDR1 and CDR2: SGHTA, FQGTGA. The CDR3 DNA reads TGTGCCAGCAGTACCGGGACTGCCTCAGATACGCAGTATTTT. Translating it yields CASSTGTASDTQYF.

The rearrangement joins TRBV28 to TRBJ1-1; D is possibly TRBD1 (5 bases). The CDR3 runs 16 residues. From germline, CDR1 is MDHEN and CDR2 SYDVKM. Trimming shortened V by 3 bases and J by 0 bases, and 14 bases separated the two germline ends. The CDR3 DNA follows: TGTGCCAGCAGTTTTCTCAGGGCCACTATGAACACTGAAGCTTTCTTT. Residues: CASSFLRATMNTEAFF. Full variable domain (rest looked up from reference TRBV28 and TRBJ1-1): DVKVTQSSRYLVKRTGEKVFLECVQDMDHENMFWYRQDPGLGLRLIYFSYDVKMKEKGDIPEGYSVSREKKERFSLILESASTNQTSMYLCASSFLRATMNTEAFFGQGTRLTVV.

The chain carries TRBV27 and TRBJ1-1; D is possibly TRBD1 (6 bases). Trimming stripped 8 bases from V and 3 bases from J, with 16 bases between. CDR1 and CDR2 from the germline V gene are MNHEY and SMNVEV (reference sequence). This CDR3 has 14 residues. CDR3 region: CASFKQGIHTEAFF. As DNA, the CDR3 is TGTGCCAGCTTTAAACAGGGAATCCACACTGAAGCTTTCTTT.

The rearrangement joins TRBV25-1 to TRBJ1-1; 7 bases agree with TRBD1. CDR3 length: 14 residues. With V trimmed by 6 bases and J by 2 bases, 6 bases remained unmatched. Germline CDR1 and CDR2: MGHDK and SYGVNS. CDR3 DNA: TGTGCCAGCAGGGTGGGACAGTCTAACACTGAAGCTTTCTTT. Translated, it gives CASRVGQSNTEAFF.

This chain connects TRBV7-9 to TRBJ1-1; D remains unclear. This CDR3 has 15 residues. Germline V lookup: CDR1 SEHNR, CDR2 FQNEAQ (reference sequence). Trimming cost V 2 bases and J 0 bases, with 10 bases left between them. As DNA, the CDR3 is TGTGCCAGCAGCTTACGTAGTCGGGTGAACACTGAAGCTTTCTTT. This encodes CASSLRSRVNTEAFF.